The clone carrying this T cell receptor beta chain was seen ten or more times. Its antigen remains unidentified. Time point: patch test 1, 2 weeks after DPC sensitization. Treatment in this sample: therapeutic diphenylcyclopropenone sensitization with weekly scalp DPC. The data belong to a study of human T cells and chemical hapten exposure. The wider study: Yields of TCR per sample differed, chiefly owing to small differences in pooled library volume. Points from the study as a whole: Healthy people's immune response may differ from that of the donors, who had alopecia.

Within the library, unique molecular identifiers were attached to each individual cDNA molecule. TCRdb reanalysed the RACE reads using MiXCR and keeps one entry per CDR3 protein. Of around 69,000 distinct CDR3 sequences listed, more than 8% are singletons. The TCR originated in a woman aged 40 to 50 with alopecia areata. Some clones in this sample may be carry-over from other donors' samples. Sequences were derived from whole blood, sampled in connection with sensitization to the hapten diphenylcyclopropenone (DPC).

The CDR3 region has the DNA TGTGCCAGCAGCTTAGGGGAGGGTAGAGGGACTGAAGCTTTCTTT. Translating gives CASSLGEGRGTEAFF. V is TRBV7-2 and J is TRBJ1-1; D unresolved. Trimming took 1 base from V and 5 from J, leaving 14 bases between them. Germline V gene sequence: CDR1 SGHTA, CDR2 FQGNSA. The CDR3 contains 15 residues.